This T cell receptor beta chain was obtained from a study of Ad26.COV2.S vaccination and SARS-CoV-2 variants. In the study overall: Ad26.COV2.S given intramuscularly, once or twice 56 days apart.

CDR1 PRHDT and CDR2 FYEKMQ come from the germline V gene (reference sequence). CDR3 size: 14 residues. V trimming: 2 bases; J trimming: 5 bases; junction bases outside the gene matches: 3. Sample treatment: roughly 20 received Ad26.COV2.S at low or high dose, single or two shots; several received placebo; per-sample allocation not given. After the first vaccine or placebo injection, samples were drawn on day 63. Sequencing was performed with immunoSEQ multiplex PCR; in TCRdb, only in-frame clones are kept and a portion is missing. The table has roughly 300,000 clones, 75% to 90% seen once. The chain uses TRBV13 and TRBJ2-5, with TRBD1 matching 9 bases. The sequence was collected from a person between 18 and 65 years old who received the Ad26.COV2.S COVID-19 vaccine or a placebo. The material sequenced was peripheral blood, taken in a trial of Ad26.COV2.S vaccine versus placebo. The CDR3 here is CASSLTGGGETQYF. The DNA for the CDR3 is TGTGCCAGCAGCTTAACAGGGGGCGGTGAGACCCAGTACTTC.